The TCR beta chain described here comes from a study of cytomegalovirus exposure and HLA in healthy donors. Looked up from germline, CDR1 is SGHTS and CDR2 is YDEGEE. The CDR3 sequence is 15 residues long. Trimming shortened V by 2 bases and J by 8 bases, and 19 bases separated the two germline ends. The PCR employed 60 Vbeta primers together with 13 Jbeta primers. Only in-frame clones appear in the TCRdb table, and some are missing; sequencing was by immunoSEQ multiplex PCR. The sample records about 55,000 clones, roughly 70% being singletons. In the case of this clone: Its antigen is unidentified.

Regarding the study as a whole: At a 0.05 false discovery rate, a later analysis found 18,000 or so TCR beta sequences to be associated with HLA alleles. Rare sequences made up most TCRs, while some public TCRs were found in many donors. An apparent linkage of common viral pathogens to several of the most significant clusters emerged in a later analysis.

This chain uses TRBV5-8 with TRBJ1-2, with a possible D match to TRBD1 (6 bases). This clonotype originated in a middle-aged man in good health and CMV-seropositive. What was sequenced was PBMCs. The DNA of the CDR3 is TGTGCCAGCAGCTTCTTTCCGATCACAGGGCCGGGCTACACCTTC. It yields the protein CASSFFPITGPGYTF.